This paragraph covers one T cell receptor beta chain sequence. Antigen specificity is unknown. This entry comes from a study of cytomegalovirus exposure and HLA in healthy donors. Germline assignment: CDR1 SGHRS and CDR2 YFSETQ. V was trimmed by 1 base and J by 6 bases, leaving 19 bases between them. CDR3 length equals 16 residues. This table comes from immunoSEQ multiplex PCR, and its TCRdb copy is limited to in-frame clones, with some not included. The table includes about 200,000 clones, 75% to 90% detected once. Study results and limitations: Most TCR sequences were rare, but some public TCRs occurred in many donors.

The TCR was taken from a young woman in good health and CMV-seronegative. Material: PBMCs. The chain combines TRBV5-1 with TRBJ1-1; D is possibly TRBD1 (5 bases). DNA for the CDR3: TGCGCCAGCAGCTTGCGATTTGGGGCAGGCGCTCCTGAAGCTTTCTTT. Translation gives CASSLRFGAGAPEAFF.